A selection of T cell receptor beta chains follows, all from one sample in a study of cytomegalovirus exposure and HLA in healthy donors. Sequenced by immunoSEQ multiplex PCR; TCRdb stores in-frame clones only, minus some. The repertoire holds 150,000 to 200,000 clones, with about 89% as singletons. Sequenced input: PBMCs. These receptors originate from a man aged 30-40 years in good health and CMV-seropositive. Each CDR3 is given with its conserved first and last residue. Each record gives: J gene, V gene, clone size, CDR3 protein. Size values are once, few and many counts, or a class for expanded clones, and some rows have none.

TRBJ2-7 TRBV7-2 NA CASSFQTGPRGEQYF
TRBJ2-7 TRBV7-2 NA CASSPGTNSYEQYF
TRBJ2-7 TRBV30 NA CAWSVRSQTYEQYF
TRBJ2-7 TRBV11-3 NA CASSSGSGGTAYEQYF
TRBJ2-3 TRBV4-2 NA CASSPSVGDTDTQYF
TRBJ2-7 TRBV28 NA CASSLNGPLYEQYF
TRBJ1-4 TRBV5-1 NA CASSEDGDEKLFF
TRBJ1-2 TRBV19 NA CASSIEQGVRGYTF
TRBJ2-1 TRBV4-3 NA CASSQGAGVDEQFF
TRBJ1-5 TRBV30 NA CAWSPSSNQPQHF
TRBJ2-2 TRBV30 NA CAWGWGGSAGELFF
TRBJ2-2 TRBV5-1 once CASSLVLAGANTGELFF
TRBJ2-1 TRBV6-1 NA CASRGTGAGNEQFF
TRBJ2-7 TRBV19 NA CASSIGRGYEQYF
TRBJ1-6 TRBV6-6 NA CASSLEQGARNSPLHF
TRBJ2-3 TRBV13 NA CASSSDRSTDTQYF
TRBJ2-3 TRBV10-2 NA CASSVIARSTDTQYF
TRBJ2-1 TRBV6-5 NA CASSYRGVHNEQFF
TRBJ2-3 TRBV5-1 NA CASSLTGMLTDTQYF
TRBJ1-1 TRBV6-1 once CASSGSHRGGVGTEAFF
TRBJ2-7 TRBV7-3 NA CASSPSLRGGHEQYF
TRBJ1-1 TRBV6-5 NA CASSYSGTGGHTEAFF
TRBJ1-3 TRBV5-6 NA CASSSGTTGYSGNTIYF
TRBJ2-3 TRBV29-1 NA CSVPGLPQYF
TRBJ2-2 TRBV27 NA CASSYYGTGELFF
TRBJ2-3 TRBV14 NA CASSQYRSSSTDTQYF
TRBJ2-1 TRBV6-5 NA CASRTTSYNEQFF
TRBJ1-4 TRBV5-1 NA CASSLGDTGTGAEKLFF
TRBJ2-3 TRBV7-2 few CASSLRASGGSHTQYF
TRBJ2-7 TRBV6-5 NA CASSYGLGQSSYEQYF
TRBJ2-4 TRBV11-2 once CASSLRTAIAKNIQYF
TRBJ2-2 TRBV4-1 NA CASSPGHNTGELFF
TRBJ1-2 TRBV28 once CASSSPGGWRGTYGYTF
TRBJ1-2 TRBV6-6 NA CASSYPPGQTGYTF
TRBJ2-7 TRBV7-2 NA CASSFTTGTGYEQYF
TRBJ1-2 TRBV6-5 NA CASSAHREYGYTF
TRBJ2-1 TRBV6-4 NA CASSDSPGGSQFF
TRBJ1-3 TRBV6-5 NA CASSYSAQGGGNTIYF
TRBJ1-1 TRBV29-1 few CSVEARGQLNTEAFF
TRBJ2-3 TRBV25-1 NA CASSHRQGPDTDTQYF
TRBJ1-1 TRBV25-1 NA CASKDLSGVEAFF
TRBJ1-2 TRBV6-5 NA CASSKQGQILYGYTF
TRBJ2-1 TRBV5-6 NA CASRRDRGNEQFF
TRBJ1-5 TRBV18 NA CASSPSADQPQHF
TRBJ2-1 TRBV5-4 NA CASSFRGYNEQFF
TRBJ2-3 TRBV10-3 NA CAISASFYTQYF
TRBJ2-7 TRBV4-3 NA CASSQADRGYYEQYF
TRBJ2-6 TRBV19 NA CASSVTGTGANVLTF
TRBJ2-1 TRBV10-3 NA CAIEAGELLSSYNEQFF
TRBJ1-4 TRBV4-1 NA CASSLRATGEKLFF
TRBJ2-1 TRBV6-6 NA CASSYALHNEQFF
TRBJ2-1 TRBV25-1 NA CASSEWGDSKNEQFF
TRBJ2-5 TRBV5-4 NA CASSGLETQYF